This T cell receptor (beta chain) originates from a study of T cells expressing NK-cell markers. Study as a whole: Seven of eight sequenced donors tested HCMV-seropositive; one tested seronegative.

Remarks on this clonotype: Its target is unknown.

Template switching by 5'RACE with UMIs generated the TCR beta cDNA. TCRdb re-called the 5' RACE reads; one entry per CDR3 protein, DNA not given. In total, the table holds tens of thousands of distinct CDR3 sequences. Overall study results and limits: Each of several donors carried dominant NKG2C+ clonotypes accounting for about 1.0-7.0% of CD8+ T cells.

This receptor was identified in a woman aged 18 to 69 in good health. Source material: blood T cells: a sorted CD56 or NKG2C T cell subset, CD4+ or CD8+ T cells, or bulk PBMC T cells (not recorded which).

CDR3 amino acids: CSARDRQSSGNTIYF. The chain is built from TRBV20-1 and TRBJ1-3; TCRdb designates TRBD1, a call that cannot be tested without DNA. The germline V gene encodes CDR1 DFQATT and CDR2 SNEGSKA (reference sequence). This CDR3 region has 15 residues.